This T cell receptor beta chain derives from a study of T-cell reconstitution after alpha-beta-depleted transplantation in children. This clonotype was detected a few times. CDR1 and CDR2 (germline): SGHNT, YYREEE (reference sequence). The CDR3 has 14 amino acids. Trimming removed 4 bases at V and 1 base at J, with 11 bases between. For TCRbeta, the library was prepared with unique molecular identifiers. In TCRdb, the PCR reads were re-called with MiXCR into one record per CDR3 protein. The table has about 110,000 distinct CDR3 sequences, under 13% seen once. The receptor was derived from a human donor who donated a stem cell graft to a child with acute lymphoblastic leukemia. The specimen comprised PBMCs from the stem cell graft donor, sampled from the stem cell graft. This chain uses TRBV5-4 with TRBJ2-5; perhaps TRBD2 as D (6 bases). Here the CDR3 reads CASSPGTPQETQYF. Here the CDR3 DNA reads TGTGCCAGCAGCCCCGGGACTCCCCAAGAGACCCAGTACTTC.